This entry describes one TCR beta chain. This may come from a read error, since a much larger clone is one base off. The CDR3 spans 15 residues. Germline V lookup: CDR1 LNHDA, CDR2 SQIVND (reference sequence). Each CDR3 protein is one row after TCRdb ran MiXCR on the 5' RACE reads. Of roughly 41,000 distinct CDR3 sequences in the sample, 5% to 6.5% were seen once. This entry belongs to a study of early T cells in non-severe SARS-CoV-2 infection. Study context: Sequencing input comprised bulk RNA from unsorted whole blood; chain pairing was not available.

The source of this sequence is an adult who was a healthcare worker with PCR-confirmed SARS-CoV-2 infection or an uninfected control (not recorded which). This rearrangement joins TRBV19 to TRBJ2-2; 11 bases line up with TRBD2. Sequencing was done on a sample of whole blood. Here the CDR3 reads CASSLGLAEVGEQFF. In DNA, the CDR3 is TGTGCCAGTAGTTTGGGACTAGCGGAGGTCGGGGAGCAGTTTTTT.